The clone carrying this T cell receptor beta chain was recorded once. Its antigen remains unknown. TCRdb's copy holds only in-frame clones and misses some; the assay was immunoSEQ multiplex PCR. This sample yields about 150,000 clones, of which approximately 90% are seen a single time; about 4.4% belongs to the top ten. This sample stems from a study of T cell responses to AZD1222 COVID-19 vaccine. Study findings and constraints: Donors skewed white British and female; clonal diversity was possibly underestimated. It was only a handful of AZD1222 recipients who were seropositive at baseline.

The TCR sequence derives from an adult in good health. The material sequenced was peripheral blood, taken on day 0 of AZD1222 vaccination.

CDR3 residues: CASSDPLGSMNTEAFF. As DNA, the CDR3 is TGTGCCAGCAGCGATCCCCTTGGAAGCATGAACACTGAAGCTTTCTTT. The V and J genes are TRBV2 and TRBJ1-1; D call uncertain. The CDR3 has 16 amino acids. Germline values: CDR1 SNHLY, CDR2 FYNNEI. The ends were cut back, 6 bases at V and 0 bases at J, with 17 bases in the middle.